This TCR beta chain appears in the sequencing data of a study of breast tumors, draining lymph nodes, adjacent tissues. General study points: Most tumor T cells seemingly derive from lymph node, then expand in tumor. Luminal-like breast cancer showed significantly higher tumor–nontumor repertoire similarity than basal-like.

This clonotype has more than one count but fewer than ten. Its target is unknown. The CDR3 length is 19 residues. Germline V gene data show CDR1 as MDHEN and CDR2 as SYDVKM. The ends lost 8 bases at V and 0 bases at J; junction bases unmatched: 20. Axillary draining lymph nodes of breast cancer patients supplied the node samples. Each CDR3 protein is one row after TCRdb ran MiXCR on the multiplex PCR reads. The top ten hold roughly 3.8% of the sample, which has 150,000 to 200,000 distinct CDR3 sequences, around 33% seen once. What was sequenced was axillary lymph node tissue. This receptor was identified in a female donor with breast cancer. Some clones in this sample may be carry-over from other donors' samples. The V gene is TRBV28, the J gene TRBJ2-7, with TRBD2 matching over 9 bases. The CDR3 nucleotides are TGTGCCAGCCGGCCCTCGGGAGCGGGAGGTGCTCCTAGCTCCTACGAGCAGTACTTC. It specifies CASRPSGAGGAPSSYEQYF.